This T cell receptor beta chain derives from a study of T cells after yellow fever vaccination. Study-wide points: Most clones from primary vaccination were detected again post-booster (almost 98% CD4, 88% CD8). When the response was secondary, it was weaker but reached its peak faster, day 5 versus 15.

TCRdb re-called the 5' RACE reads through MiXCR, storing one row per CDR3 protein. The sample comprises 300,000 to 350,000 distinct CDR3 sequences, over 3.5% of which are singletons, and just under 20% rests with the top ten. CDR1 and CDR2 (germline): SGHKS, YYEKEE (reference sequence). This CDR3 spans 12 amino acids. The V end was cut by 4 bases, the J end by 2 bases, with 7 bases between. This clonotype has a count of ten or more. The antigen is not known. This TCR came from a man aged 18 to 29 who received the YFV17D yellow fever vaccine. The material was PBMCs, obtained 15 days after the yellow fever booster vaccination. The V and J genes are TRBV5-5 and TRBJ2-7; D not resolved. The CDR3 DNA reads as TGTGCCAGCAGCCCCTCCCCCTACGAGCAGTACGTC. Its translation: CASSPSPYEQYV.